Presented here are 17 T cell receptor beta chains from one specimen sequenced in a study of T cells expressing NK-cell markers. TCRdb reanalyzed the 5' RACE reads and collapses them to one entry per CDR3 protein, without DNA. This sample's table reports more than 400,000 distinct CDR3 sequences. The sequencing input was blood T cells: a sorted CD56 or NKG2C T cell subset, CD4+ or CD8+ T cells, or bulk PBMC T cells (not recorded which). These TCRs come from a woman between 18 and 69 years old in good health.

The chain combines TRBV3-1 with TRBJ1-2; TCRdb's D call of TRBD1 is untestable without DNA. This CDR3 region has 13 residues. Germline CDR1 and CDR2: LGHDT and YNNKEL (reference sequence). CDR3 protein: CASSQDRVGGYTF.

The chain recombines TRBV5-1 with TRBJ2-7; the TCRdb call, TRBD2, lacks DNA for checking. Germline CDR1 is SGHRS and CDR2 is YFSETQ. The CDR3 runs 15 residues. This CDR3 reads CASSFSGQGAYEQYF. Variable domain in full (rest from reference TRBV5-1 and TRBJ2-7): KAGVTQTPRYLIKTRGQQVTLSCSPISGHRSVSWYQQTPGQGLQFLFEYFSETQRNKGNFPGRFSGRQFSNSRSEMNVSTLELGDSALYLCASSFSGQGAYEQYFGPGTRLTVT.

The gene calls are TRBV7-9 and TRBJ2-7; TCRdb names TRBD1, which stays unverified in the absence of DNA. Per germline, CDR1 SEHNR and CDR2 FQNEAQ (reference sequence). The CDR3 loop spans 15 amino acids. CDR3: CASSLSAGGSYEQYF.

V usage is TRBV6-5 and J usage is TRBJ1-6; TCRdb gives TRBD1 as the D gene, but with no DNA this cannot be confirmed. Germline V gene lookup returns CDR1 MNHEY and CDR2 SVGAGI. The CDR3 has 15 amino acids. CDR3 sequence reads: CASSWGTVNNSPLHF.

This sequence joins TRBV20-1 and TRBJ2-1; TCRdb's D call of TRBD2 is untestable without DNA. Germline CDR1 and CDR2: DFQATT and SNEGSKA (reference sequence). The CDR3 length is 15 residues. This CDR3 is CSAGHPGTPGGEQFF.

This sequence joins TRBV25-1 and TRBJ2-3. Per the germline V gene, CDR1 is MGHDK and CDR2 is SYGVNS. The CDR3 spans 15 residues. This CDR3 is CASSEFMASVDTQYF.

J is TRBJ2-1 and V is TRBV20-1. From germline, CDR1 is DFQATT and CDR2 SNEGSKA (reference sequence). The CDR3 runs 14 residues. The CDR3 is CSAKDGRSYNEQFF.

The chain has TRBV7-9 and TRBJ1-1; TCRdb indicates TRBD1, and absent DNA this call remains unverified. CDR1 and CDR2 (germline): SEHNR, FQNEAQ (reference sequence). The CDR3 consists of 13 residues. CDR3 amino acids: CASNKQGASEAFF.

V is TRBV5-6 and J is TRBJ2-7; TCRdb gives TRBD1 as the D gene, but with no DNA this cannot be confirmed. CDR1 is SGHDT and CDR2 is YYEEEE in the germline V gene. This CDR3 is 14 amino acids long. This CDR3 reads CASSLEGGRGEQYF.

The V call is TRBV12-3 or TRBV12-4, the J call TRBJ1-6; TCRdb's assignment of TRBD1 cannot be checked, as there is no DNA. The CDR3 covers 13 residues. The CDR3 here is CASSVGRDSPLHF.

CDR3 sequence reads: CASSVDGGETQYF. The J gene is TRBJ2-5, the V gene TRBV9; TCRdb's D call of TRBD1 is untestable without DNA. Germline CDR1 is SGDLS and CDR2 is YYNGEE. The CDR3 extends over 13 amino acids.

This chain joins TRBV7-2 and TRBJ1-5. Germline CDR1 and CDR2: SGHTA and FQGNSA. The CDR3 totals 15 residues. CDR3 loop: CASSARGYSNQPQHF.

The chain carries TRBV10-3 and TRBJ2-3; checking the TCRdb D call of TRBD2 is not possible without DNA. CDR1 ENHRY and CDR2 SYGVKD come from the germline V gene. This CDR3 region has 14 residues. CDR3 sequence: CAIRREGRGDTQYF.

The V call is TRBV23-1, the J call TRBJ2-6; TCRdb's D call of TRBD1 is untestable without DNA. TRBV23-1 qualifies as an ORF whose function is uncertain. This CDR3 spans 17 amino acids. The chain's CDR3 is CASSLGTGGSGANVLTF.

The V gene is TRBV18, the J gene TRBJ2-5; TCRdb's assignment of TRBD2 cannot be checked, as there is no DNA. The V gene's germline CDR1 is KGHSH and CDR2 LQKENI. The CDR3 loop spans 15 amino acids. CDR3 region: CASSGGQRRGETQYF. The variable domain in full, completed from reference TRBV18 and TRBJ2-5, reads NAGVMQNPRHLVRRRGQEARLRCSPMKGHSHVYWYRQLPEEGLKFMVYLQKENIIDESGMPKERFSAEFPKEGPSILRIQQVVRGDSAAYFCASSGGQRRGETQYFGPGTRLLVL.

CDR3 protein: CASSLRGPSNYGYTF. The chain uses TRBV5-1 and TRBJ1-2. The CDR3 has 15 amino acids. In germline, CDR1 is SGHRS, CDR2 YFSETQ.

The chain links TRBV4-3 to TRBJ2-1; TCRdb's D call, TRBD2, is unchecked because there is no DNA. The germline V gene encodes CDR1 LGHNA and CDR2 YSLEER. The CDR3 is 17 amino acids. The CDR3 loop is CASSQLIAGGTYNEQFF.